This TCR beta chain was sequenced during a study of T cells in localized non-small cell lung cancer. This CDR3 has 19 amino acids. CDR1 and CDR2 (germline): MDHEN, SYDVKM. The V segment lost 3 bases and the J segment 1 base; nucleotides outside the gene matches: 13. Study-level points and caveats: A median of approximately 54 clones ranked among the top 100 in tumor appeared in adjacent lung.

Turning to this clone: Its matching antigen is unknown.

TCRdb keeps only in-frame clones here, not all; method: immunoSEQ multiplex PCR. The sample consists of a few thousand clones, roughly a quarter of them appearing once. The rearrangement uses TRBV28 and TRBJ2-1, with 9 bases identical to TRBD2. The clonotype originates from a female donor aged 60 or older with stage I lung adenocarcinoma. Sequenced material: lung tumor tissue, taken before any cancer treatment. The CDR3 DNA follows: TGTGCCAGCAGTTTTGCGGCGGGGGGGAGAAACATTTCCTACAATGAGCAGTTCTTC. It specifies CASSFAAGGRNISYNEQFF.